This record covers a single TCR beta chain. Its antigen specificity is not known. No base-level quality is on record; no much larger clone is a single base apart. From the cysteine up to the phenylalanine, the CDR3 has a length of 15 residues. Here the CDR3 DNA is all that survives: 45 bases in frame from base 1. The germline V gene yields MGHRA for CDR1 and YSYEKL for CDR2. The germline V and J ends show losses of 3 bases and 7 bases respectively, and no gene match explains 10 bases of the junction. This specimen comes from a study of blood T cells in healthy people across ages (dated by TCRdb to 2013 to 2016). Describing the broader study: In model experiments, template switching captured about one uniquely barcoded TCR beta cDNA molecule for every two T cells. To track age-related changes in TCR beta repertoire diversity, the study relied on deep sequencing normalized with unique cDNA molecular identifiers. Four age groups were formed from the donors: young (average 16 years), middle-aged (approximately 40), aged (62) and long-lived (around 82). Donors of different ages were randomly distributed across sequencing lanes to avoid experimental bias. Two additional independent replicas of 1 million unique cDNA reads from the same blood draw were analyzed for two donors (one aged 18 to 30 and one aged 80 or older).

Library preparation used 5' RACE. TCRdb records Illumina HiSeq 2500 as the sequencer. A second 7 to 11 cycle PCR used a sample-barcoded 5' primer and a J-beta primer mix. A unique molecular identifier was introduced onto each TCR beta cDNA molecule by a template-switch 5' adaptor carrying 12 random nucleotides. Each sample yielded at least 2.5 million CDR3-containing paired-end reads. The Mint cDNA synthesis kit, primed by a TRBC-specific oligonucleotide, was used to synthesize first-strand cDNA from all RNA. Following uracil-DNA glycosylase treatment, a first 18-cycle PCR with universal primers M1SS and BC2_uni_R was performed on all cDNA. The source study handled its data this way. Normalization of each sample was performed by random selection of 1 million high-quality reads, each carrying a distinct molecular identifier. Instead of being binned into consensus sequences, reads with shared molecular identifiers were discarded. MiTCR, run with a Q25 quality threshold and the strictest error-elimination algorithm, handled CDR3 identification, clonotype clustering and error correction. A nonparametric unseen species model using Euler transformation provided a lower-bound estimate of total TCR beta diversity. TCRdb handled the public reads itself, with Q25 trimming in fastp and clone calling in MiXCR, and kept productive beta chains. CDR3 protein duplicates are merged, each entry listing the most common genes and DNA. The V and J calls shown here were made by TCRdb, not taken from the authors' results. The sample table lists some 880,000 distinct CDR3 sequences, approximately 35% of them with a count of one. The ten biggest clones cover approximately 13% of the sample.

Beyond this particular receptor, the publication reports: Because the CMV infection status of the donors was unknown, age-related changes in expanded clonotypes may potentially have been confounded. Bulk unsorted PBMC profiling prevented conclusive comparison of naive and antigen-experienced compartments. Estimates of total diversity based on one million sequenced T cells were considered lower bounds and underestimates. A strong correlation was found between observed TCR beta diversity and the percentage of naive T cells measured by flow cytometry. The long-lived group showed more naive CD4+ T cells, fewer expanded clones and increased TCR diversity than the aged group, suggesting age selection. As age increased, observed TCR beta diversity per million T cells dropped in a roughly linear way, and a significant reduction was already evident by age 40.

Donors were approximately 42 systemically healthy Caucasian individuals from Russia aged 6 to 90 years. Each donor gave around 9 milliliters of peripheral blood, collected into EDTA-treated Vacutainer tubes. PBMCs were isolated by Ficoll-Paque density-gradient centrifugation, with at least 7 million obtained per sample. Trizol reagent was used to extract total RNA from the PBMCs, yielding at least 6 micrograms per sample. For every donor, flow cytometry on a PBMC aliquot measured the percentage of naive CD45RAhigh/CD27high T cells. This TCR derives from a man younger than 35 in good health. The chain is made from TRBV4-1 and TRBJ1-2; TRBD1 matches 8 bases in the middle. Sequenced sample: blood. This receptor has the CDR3 CASSQETGEEGGYTF. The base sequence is TGCGCCAGCAGCCAGGAGACAGGGGAAGAAGGTGGCTACACCTTC.